The 10 T cell receptor beta chains listed next were all sequenced from one sample in a study of beta chain features in type 1 diabetes. The entirety of the isolated RNA underwent reverse transcription, so expressed TCRB transcripts were sequenced. This table comes from immunoSEQ multiplex PCR, and its TCRdb copy is limited to in-frame clones, with some not included. The sample has roughly 150,000 clones, approximately 12% seen once. Input material: central memory CD4+ T cells from blood. The receptors here all came from a man younger than 35 in good health.

This clone was observed a handful of times. The rearrangement joins TRBV7-2 to TRBJ2-7, with TRBD1 identical over 8 bases. This CDR3 contains 18 residues. The V gene's germline CDR1 is SGHTA and CDR2 FQGNSA. The V and J ends lost 4 bases and 0 bases, in that order; junction bases with no gene match: 14. The chain's CDR3 is CASSWSRDRSRASYEQYF. The CDR3 bases are TGTGCCAGCAGCTGGAGCCGGGACAGGAGTAGGGCCTCCTACGAGCAGTACTTC.

In its sample, this clone was seen a few times. This rearrangement joins TRBV29-1 to TRBJ2-3, with 7 bases fitting TRBD1. CDR1 SQVTM and CDR2 ANQGSEA come from the germline V gene. This CDR3 comprises 13 residues. The CDR3 sequence is CSARTGGMTTQYF. CDR3 bases: TGCAGTGCTAGGACAGGAGGAATGACTACGCAGTATTTT.

The V and J genes are TRBV7-2 and TRBJ2-5, with TRBD1 as a possible D gene (7 bases). Trimming took off 5 bases at V and 5 bases at J, with 15 bases between the two ends. The CDR3 runs 14 residues. Germline CDR1 SGHTA, CDR2 FQGNSA. The CDR3 loop reads CASSKGGTAETQYF. CDR3 coding DNA: TGTGCCAGCAGCAAAGGGGGGACAGCCGAGACCCAGTACTTC.

This chain links TRBV7-2 with TRBJ1-3; TRBD1 is a possible D gene (6 bases). CDR3 size: 18 residues. Germline V gene lookup returns CDR1 SGHTA and CDR2 FQGNSA. Between the trimmed V and J ends, which lost 5 bases and 0 bases, there was a span of 20 bases. In nucleotides, the CDR3 is TGTGCCAGCAGCCCAAGGACAGCCTACACGGGCTCTGGAAACACCATATATTTT. The encoded protein is CASSPRTAYTGSGNTIYF.

This clone was recorded a few times. The chain recombines TRBV7-9 with TRBJ2-5, with D possibly TRBD1 on 5 matching bases. The J call could be wrong; TRBJ2-7 is a better fit for the DNA end. The CDR3 consists of 15 residues. Germline V lookup: CDR1 SEHNR, CDR2 FQNEAQ (reference sequence). The CDR3 reads CASSLGGDRRVEQYF. The CDR3 nucleotides read TGTGCCAGCAGCTTAGGGGGCGACCGCAGGGTCGAGCAGTACTTC.

In its sample, this clone was seen a few times. A much larger clone is a single base away; this may be a read error. The chain couples TRBV27 to TRBJ2-3; no firm D call. Germline CDR1 MNHEY, CDR2 SMNVEV (reference sequence). The CDR3 loop spans 11 amino acids. V dropped 6 bases and J dropped 3 bases, with 4 bases sitting between them. For the CDR3, the DNA is TGTGCCAGCAGACGAACAGATACGCAGTATTTT. Protein product: CASRRTDTQYF.

The sample holds many counts of this clone. The same CDR3 is also encoded by other DNA sequences in this sample. The chain is built from TRBV10-3 and TRBJ2-1; D call uncertain. The CDR3 length is 15 residues. Germline assignment: CDR1 ENHRY and CDR2 SYGVKD. V lost 8 bases and J 1 base, leaving 15 bases between the germline ends. The chain's CDR3 is CAIGISGLSYNEQFF. The CDR3 DNA follows: TGTGCCATCGGGATCTCCGGTCTTTCCTACAATGAGCAGTTCTTC.

The chain is built from TRBV30 and TRBJ1-5; 7 bases map to TRBD1. CDR1 and CDR2 (germline): GTSNPN, SVGIG (reference sequence). V gave up 3 bases and J gave up 5 bases; unmatched junction bases: 7. This CDR3 comprises 14 residues. Here the CDR3 reads CAWSLGGTHQPQHF. The CDR3 DNA follows: TGTGCCTGGAGCCTAGGGGGCACCCATCAGCCCCAGCATTTT.

The V gene is TRBV18, the J gene TRBJ2-7; 9 nucleotides line up with TRBD1. This CDR3 has 15 amino acids. Germline-derived CDR1 and CDR2 are KGHSH and LQKENI. V gave up 3 bases and J gave up 2 bases; unmatched junction bases: 5. The CDR3: CASSPRDRVTYEQYF. For the CDR3, the DNA is TGTGCCAGCTCACCCCGGGACAGGGTCACCTACGAGCAGTACTTC.

This clone was seen a handful of times. V gene TRBV29-1 combines with J gene TRBJ2-1; TRBD2 matches 7 bases. Germline-derived CDR1 and CDR2 are SQVTM and ANQGSEA. J lost 3 bases, V lost 4 bases, and 6 bases had no gene match. The CDR3 consists of 14 residues. In nucleotides, the CDR3 is TGCAGCGTTGGCAGGACTAGAGACTACAATGAGCAGTTCTTC. This codes for CSVGRTRDYNEQFF.